The 8 T cell receptor beta chains listed next were all sequenced from one sample in a study of blood T cell repertoires in COVID-19. Using immunoSEQ multiplex PCR, the repertoire was profiled, and TCRdb retains in-frame clones only, with some absent. The table includes more than 85,000 clones, about 84% detected once. Sequenced: peripheral blood. The receptors here all came from a man older than 75 with active or convalescent COVID-19.

V is TRBV6-1 and J is TRBJ1-1; D unclear. The CDR3 totals 14 residues. Trimming stripped 0 bases from V and 1 base from J, with 6 bases between. Germline assignment: CDR1 MNHNS and CDR2 SASEGT. The CDR3 coding sequence is TGTGCCAGCAGTGAAGCGTACACGAACACTGAAGCTTTCTTT. As protein: CASSEAYTNTEAFF.

The chain recombines TRBV18 with TRBJ1-1, with D perhaps matching TRBD1 (6 bases). Trimming removed 5 bases from V and 4 bases from J, with 11 bases in between. The CDR3 contains 13 residues. Germline V gene data show CDR1 as KGHSH and CDR2 as LQKENI. The CDR3 sequence is CASSYTGFTEAFF. The CDR3, as DNA: TGTGCCAGCTCATATACAGGGTTCACTGAAGCTTTCTTT.

V is TRBV11-2 and J is TRBJ2-4; no clear D. The CDR3 covers 14 residues. The germline V gene has CDR1 SGHAT and CDR2 FQNNGV. Trimming pared 5 bases from V and 1 base from J, leaving 9 bases between. Written as DNA, the CDR3 is TGTGCCAGCAGCGCGAGTAATGCCAAAAACATTCAGTACTTC. This encodes CASSASNAKNIQYF.

V gene TRBV28 combines with J gene TRBJ1-5, with D possibly being TRBD1 (6 bases). Per germline, CDR1 MDHEN and CDR2 SYDVKM. The CDR3 loop spans 15 amino acids. V lost 6 bases to trimming and J lost 2 bases, with 14 bases between them. CDR3 bases: TGTGCCAGCAGAGAACAGGGAGGGGGCAATCAGCCCCAGCATTTT. It specifies CASREQGGGNQPQHF.

This clone was observed once. The chain uses TRBV5-1 and TRBJ1-2; a possible D gene is TRBD1 (6 bases). The CDR3 is 13 amino acids. CDR1 is SGHRS, CDR2 YFSETQ, per germline. V was pared by 6 bases and J by 6 bases, with 15 bases between. The CDR3 DNA sequence: TGCGCCAGCACGACAACAGGGTCCCATGGCTACACCTTC. This gives the protein CASTTTGSHGYTF.

J is TRBJ2-3 and V is TRBV18; D is perhaps TRBD2 (6 bases). The CDR3 has 14 amino acids. V lost 3 bases and J lost 4, with 11 bases in between. Germline V gives CDR1 KGHSH, CDR2 LQKENI. CDR3 DNA sequence: TGTGCCAGCTCACCGGGACGGAGGGCAGATACGCAGTATTTT. Encoded protein: CASSPGRRADTQYF. The variable domain in full, completed from reference TRBV18 and TRBJ2-3, reads NAGVMQNPRHLVRRRGQEARLRCSPMKGHSHVYWYRQLPEEGLKFMVYLQKENIIDESGMPKERFSAEFPKEGPSILRIQQVVRGDSAAYFCASSPGRRADTQYFGPGTRLTVL.

V usage is TRBV6-5 and J usage is TRBJ1-2, with TRBD1 matching over 9 bases. Germline CDR1 and CDR2: MNHEY and SVGAGI. V trimming: 5 bases; J trimming: 0 bases; junction bases outside the gene matches: 4. This CDR3 comprises 15 residues. The CDR3 DNA reads as TGTGCCAGCAGTATAGGACAGGGGCCTAACTATGGCTACACCTTC. This codes for CASSIGQGPNYGYTF.

CDR3 in DNA: TGTGCCACCAGCGGCCCCGAGGGTGAAAAACTGTTTTTT. Translation gives CATSGPEGEKLFF. The rearrangement links TRBV24-1 to TRBJ1-4; D is ambiguous. Looked up from germline, CDR1 is KGHDR and CDR2 is SFDVKD. Trimming removed 7 bases at V and 7 bases at J, with 12 bases between. This CDR3 has 13 amino acids.